The T cell receptor beta chain under discussion was sequenced for a study of T cell responses to AZD1222 COVID-19 vaccine. The CDR3 is 15 residues long. From germline, CDR1 is SGHAT and CDR2 FQNNGV. The V gene end was trimmed by 1 base and the J gene end by 4 bases; junction bases not matched to a gene: 3. Produced via immunoSEQ multiplex PCR; TCRdb's table is partial and in-frame only. The sample contains 90,000 or so clones, 86% of which appear only once. The chain has TRBV11-2 and TRBJ2-5; 10 positions agree with TRBD1. The specimen comprised peripheral blood, sampled on day 0 of AZD1222 vaccination. This receptor was taken from an adult in good health. Written as DNA, the CDR3 is TGTGCCAGCAGCTTAGTCGGACAGGGGGTAGAGACCCAGTACTTC. Translated: CASSLVGQGVETQYF.